In its sample, the clone carrying this T cell receptor beta chain was seen many times. Its antigen remains unknown. RNA transcripts yielded amplified TCR beta CDR3 regions. Researchers ran a first-round RT-PCR on the TCR CDR3 using the HTBI primer set. In TCRdb, the multiplex PCR reads were re-called with MiXCR into one record per CDR3 protein. The top ten clones hold over 6% of a sample with approximately 600,000 distinct CDR3 sequences, approximately 15% of them seen once. This entry comes from a study of T cells in Graves' hyperthyroidism and ophthalmopathy. Looking at the study overall: It was at initial diagnosis, before any treatment, that peripheral blood was collected. Study-wide findings and caveats: The model anticipated ophthalmopathy a median 6.5 months pre-onset. Most thyroid clonotypes that were expanded above 0.001 also turned up in blood.

The CDR3 loop spans 13 amino acids. V dropped 5 bases and J dropped 4; count of bases not matched to a gene: 4. Duration under 3 months, a NOSPECS grade of at least 4, and a Clinical Activity Score of at least 3 characterized the ophthalmopathy patients. The source material was blood. The TCR originated in a woman aged 18-29 years with Graves' ophthalmopathy. This rearrangement joins TRBV12-3 or TRBV12-4 to TRBJ2-5; 7 nucleotides match TRBD2. In DNA form, the CDR3 reads TGTGCCAGCAGTAGCGGGATTGGAGAGACCCAGTACTTC. It specifies CASSSGIGETQYF.